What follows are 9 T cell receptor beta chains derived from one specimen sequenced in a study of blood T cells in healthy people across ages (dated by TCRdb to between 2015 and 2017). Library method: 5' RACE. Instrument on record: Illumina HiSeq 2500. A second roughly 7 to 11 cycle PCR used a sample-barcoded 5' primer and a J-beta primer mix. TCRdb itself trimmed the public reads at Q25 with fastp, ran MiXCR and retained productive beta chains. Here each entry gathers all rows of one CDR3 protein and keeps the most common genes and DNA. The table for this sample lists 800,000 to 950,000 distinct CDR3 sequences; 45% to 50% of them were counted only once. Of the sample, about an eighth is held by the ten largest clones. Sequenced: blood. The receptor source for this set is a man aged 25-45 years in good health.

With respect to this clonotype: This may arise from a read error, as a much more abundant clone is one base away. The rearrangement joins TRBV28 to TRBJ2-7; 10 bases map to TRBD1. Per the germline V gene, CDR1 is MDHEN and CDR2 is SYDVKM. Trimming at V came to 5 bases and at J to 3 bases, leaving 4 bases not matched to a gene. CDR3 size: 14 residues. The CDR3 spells CASSVRDRGYEQYF. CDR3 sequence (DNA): TGTGCCAGCAGTGTCCGGGACAGGGGCTACGAGCAGTACTTC.

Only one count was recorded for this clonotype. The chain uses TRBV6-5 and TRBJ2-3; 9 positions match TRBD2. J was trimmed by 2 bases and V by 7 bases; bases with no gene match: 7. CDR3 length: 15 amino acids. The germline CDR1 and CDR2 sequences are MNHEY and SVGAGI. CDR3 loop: CASKSSGRPTDTQYF. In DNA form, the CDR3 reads TGTGCCAGCAAGTCCAGCGGGAGGCCCACAGATACGCAGTATTTT.

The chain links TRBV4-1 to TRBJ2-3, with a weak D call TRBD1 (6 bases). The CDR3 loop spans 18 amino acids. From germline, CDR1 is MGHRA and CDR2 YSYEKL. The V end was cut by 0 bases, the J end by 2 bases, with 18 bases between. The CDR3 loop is CASSQDTPGESYTDTQYF. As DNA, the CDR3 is TGCGCCAGCAGCCAAGATACACCAGGGGAGTCTTACACAGATACGCAGTATTTT.

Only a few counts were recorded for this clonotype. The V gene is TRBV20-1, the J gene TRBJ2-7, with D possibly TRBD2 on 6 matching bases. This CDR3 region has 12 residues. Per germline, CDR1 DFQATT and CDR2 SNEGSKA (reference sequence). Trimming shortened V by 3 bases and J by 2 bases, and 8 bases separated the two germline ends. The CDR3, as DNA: TGCAGTGCTAGGGAGGGGACCTACGAGCAGTACTTC. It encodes CSAREGTYEQYF.

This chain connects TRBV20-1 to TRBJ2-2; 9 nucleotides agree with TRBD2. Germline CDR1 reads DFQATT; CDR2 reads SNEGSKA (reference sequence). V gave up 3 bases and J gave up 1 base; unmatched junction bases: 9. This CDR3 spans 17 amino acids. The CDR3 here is CSARGGGGAMNTGELFF. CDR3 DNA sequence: TGCAGTGCTAGGGGAGGCGGGGGGGCAATGAACACCGGGGAGCTGTTTTTT.

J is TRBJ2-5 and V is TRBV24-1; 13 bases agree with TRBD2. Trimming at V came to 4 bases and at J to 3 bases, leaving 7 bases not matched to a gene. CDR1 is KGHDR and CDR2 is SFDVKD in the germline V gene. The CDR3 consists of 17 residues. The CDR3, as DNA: TGTGCCACCAGTGACAGGCGGGGGACTAGCGGGGAAGAGACCCAGTACTTC. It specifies CATSDRRGTSGEETQYF.

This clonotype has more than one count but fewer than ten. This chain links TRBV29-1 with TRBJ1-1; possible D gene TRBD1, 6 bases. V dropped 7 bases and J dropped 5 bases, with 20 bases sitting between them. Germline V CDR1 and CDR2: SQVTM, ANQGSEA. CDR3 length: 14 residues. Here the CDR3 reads CSAGEQGWGTEAFF. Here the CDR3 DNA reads TGCAGCGCCGGCGAACAGGGCTGGGGTACTGAAGCTTTCTTT.

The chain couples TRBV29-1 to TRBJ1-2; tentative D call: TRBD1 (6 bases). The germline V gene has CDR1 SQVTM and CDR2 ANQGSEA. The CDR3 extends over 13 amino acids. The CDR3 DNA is TGCAGTATGGAGGGGGGGCCTAACTATGGCTACACCTTC. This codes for CSMEGGPNYGYTF.

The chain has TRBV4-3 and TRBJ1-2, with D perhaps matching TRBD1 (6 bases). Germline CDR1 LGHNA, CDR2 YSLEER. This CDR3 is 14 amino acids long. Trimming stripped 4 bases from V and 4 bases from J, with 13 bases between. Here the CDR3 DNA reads TGCGCCAGCAGCCTCCAGGAGGGGGTCTATGGCTACACCTTC. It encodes CASSLQEGVYGYTF.